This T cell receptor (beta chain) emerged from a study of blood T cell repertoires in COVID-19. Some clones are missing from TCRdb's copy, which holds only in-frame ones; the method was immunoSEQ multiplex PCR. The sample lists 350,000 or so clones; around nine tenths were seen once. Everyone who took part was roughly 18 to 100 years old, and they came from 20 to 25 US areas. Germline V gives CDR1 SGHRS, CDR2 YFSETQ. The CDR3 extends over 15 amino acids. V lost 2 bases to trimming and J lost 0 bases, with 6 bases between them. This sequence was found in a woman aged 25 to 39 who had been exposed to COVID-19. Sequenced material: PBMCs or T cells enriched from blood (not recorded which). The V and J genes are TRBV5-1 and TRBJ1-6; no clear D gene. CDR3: CASSFDSSYNSPLHF. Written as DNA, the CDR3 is TGCGCCAGCAGCTTCGACTCCTCCTATAATTCACCCCTCCACTTT.